The 20 T cell receptor beta chains listed next were all sequenced from one sample in a study of T cell responses to AZD1222 COVID-19 vaccine. Assay used: immunoSEQ multiplex PCR; TCRdb lists only in-frame clones, some missing. The sample shows roughly 120,000 clones, around 83% of them seen only once. Sample: peripheral blood, taken 28 days after the second AZD1222 dose. Source of these receptors: an adult who received the AZD1222 COVID-19 vaccine.

The chain carries TRBV5-5 and TRBJ2-7; D gene unclear. The V gene lost 4 bases and the J gene lost 0 bases, with 8 bases spanning the gap. This CDR3 has 13 residues. Per the germline V gene, CDR1 is SGHKS and CDR2 is YYEKEE (reference sequence). The CDR3 here is CASSADSSYEQYF. The CDR3, as DNA: TGTGCCAGCAGCGCGGATAGCTCCTACGAGCAGTACTTC.

V is TRBV6-5 and J is TRBJ2-7; 9 nucleotides line up with TRBD1. The CDR3 length is 13 residues. The V gene's germline CDR1 is MNHEY and CDR2 SVGAGI. Trimming removed 6 bases from V and 6 bases from J; junction bases left unmatched: 6. The CDR3 here is CASRGTGYGEQYF. The CDR3 DNA reads TGTGCCAGCAGGGGGACAGGGTATGGCGAGCAGTACTTC.

The chain employs TRBV5-5 and TRBJ1-2; D is undetermined. CDR3 length: 15 amino acids. Trimming cost V 3 bases and J 2 bases, with 14 bases left between them. Per the germline V gene, CDR1 is SGHKS and CDR2 is YYEKEE (reference sequence). This CDR3 reads CASSYIGRPNYGYTF. Here the CDR3 DNA reads TGTGCCAGCAGCTATATCGGGCGCCCAAACTATGGCTACACCTTC.

The chain carries TRBV5-5 and TRBJ1-6; D might be TRBD1 (6 bases). The germline V gene encodes CDR1 SGHKS and CDR2 YYEKEE (reference sequence). The CDR3 consists of 17 residues. With 0 bases removed from V and 1 base from J, the gap between germline ends came to 11 bases. This chain's CDR3 is CASSLEQGGSYNSPLHF. In DNA form, the CDR3 reads TGTGCCAGCAGCTTGGAACAGGGAGGGTCCTATAATTCACCCCTCCACTTT.

CDR3 DNA sequence: TGTGCCAGCAGCCAGGGCCGGGTGAGCAATCAGCCCCAGCATTTT. Protein sequence: CASSQGRVSNQPQHF. This rearrangement joins TRBV3-1 (or the pseudogene TRBV3-2) to TRBJ1-5, with D hard to call. The germline gives CDR1 LGHDT, CDR2 YNNKEL (reference sequence). The V end lost 3 bases, the J end lost 1 base, and 10 bases lay between the germline ends. The CDR3 has 15 residues.

The chain couples TRBV5-6 to TRBJ1-5, with TRBD1 as a possible D gene (6 bases). Germline lookup yields CDR1 SGHDT and CDR2 YYEEEE. V lost 4 bases, J lost 0 bases, and 11 bases lay in between. This CDR3 has 15 amino acids. CDR3 loop: CASSPGQNSNQPQHF. In DNA, the CDR3 is TGTGCCAGCAGCCCGGGACAAAATAGCAATCAGCCCCAGCATTTT. The complete variable domain, with remaining parts taken from reference TRBV5-6 and TRBJ1-5, reads DAGVTQSPTHLIKTRGQQVTLRCSPKSGHDTVSWYQQALGQGPQFIFQYYEEEERQRGNFPDRFSGHQFPNYSSELNVNALLLGDSALYLCASSPGQNSNQPQHFGDGTRLSIL.

The chain combines TRBV5-1 with TRBJ2-7; D perhaps matches TRBD1 (6 bases). CDR1 and CDR2 from the germline V gene are SGHRS and YFSETQ. V was shortened by 4 bases and J by 5 bases, with 16 bases between the two germline ends. The CDR3 spans 14 residues. The DNA for the CDR3 is TGCGCCAGCAGCCCCATACCAGGGGCCCACGAGCAGTACTTC. It translates to CASSPIPGAHEQYF.

Here the CDR3 DNA reads TGTGCCAGCAGCCATGCCGAGGGACTGTTTTTT. The encoded protein is CASSHAEGLFF. The rearrangement links TRBV3-1 (or the pseudogene TRBV3-2) to TRBJ1-4; no reliable D call. In germline, CDR1 is LGHDT, CDR2 YNNKEL (reference sequence). The CDR3 loop spans 11 amino acids. V shed 3 bases and J shed 13 bases, with 9 bases lying between them.

The V call is TRBV11-2, the J call TRBJ1-4, with unresolved D. This CDR3 has 17 amino acids. Per the germline V gene, CDR1 is SGHAT and CDR2 is FQNNGV. Trimming shortened V by 2 bases and J by 5 bases, and 18 bases separated the two germline ends. The CDR3 region has the DNA TGTGCCAGCAGCTTACTCATCGGTGTTGAGCTAAATGAAAAACTGTTTTTT. It yields the protein CASSLLIGVELNEKLFF. Variable domain in full (rest from reference TRBV11-2 and TRBJ1-4): EAGVAQSPRYKIIEKRQSVAFWCNPISGHATLYWYQQILGQGPKLLIQFQNNGVVDDSQLPKDRFSAERLKGVDSTLKIQPAKLEDSAVYLCASSLLIGVELNEKLFFGSGTQLSVL.

The V gene is TRBV14, the J gene TRBJ1-4, with D tentatively TRBD1 (5 bases). V was trimmed by 4 bases and J by 3 bases, leaving 12 bases between them. The CDR3 is 15 residues long. CDR1 and CDR2 from the germline V gene are SGHDN and FVKESK. The CDR3: CASSLRDGANEKLFF. The CDR3 DNA is TGTGCCAGCAGCCTCAGGGACGGTGCTAATGAAAAACTGTTTTTT.

The chain recombines TRBV18 with TRBJ2-3, with 7 bases lining up with TRBD2. This CDR3 region has 14 residues. Per the germline V gene, CDR1 is KGHSH and CDR2 is LQKENI. The trim removed 2 bases at V and 2 bases at J, leaving 1 base unmatched. CDR3 DNA sequence: TGTGCCAGCTCACCAGGGAGGGCCACAGATACGCAGTATTTT. Its protein product is CASSPGRATDTQYF.

This sequence joins TRBV2 and TRBJ1-2, with no clear D. The CDR3 is 15 residues long. Between the trimmed V and J ends, which lost 6 bases and 3 bases, there was a span of 17 bases. Germline CDR1 SNHLY, CDR2 FYNNEI. The CDR3 here is CASRATRTNDYGYTF. The CDR3 DNA follows: TGTGCCAGCAGGGCGACACGAACTAACGACTATGGCTACACCTTC.

V and J are TRBV6-5 and TRBJ1-5; weak D call: TRBD1 (5 bases). V lost 5 bases and J 7 bases, leaving 15 bases between the germline ends. The CDR3 runs to 14 residues. The germline CDR1 and CDR2 sequences are MNHEY and SVGAGI. In DNA form, the CDR3 reads TGTGCCAGCAGTCCCCTAGGGGCCCACCAGCCCCAGCATTTT. Protein sequence: CASSPLGAHQPQHF.

The chain is built from TRBV6-5 and TRBJ1-4; D might be TRBD1 (5 bases). Between the trimmed V and J ends, which lost 8 bases and 3 bases, there was a span of 16 bases. Germline V lookup: CDR1 MNHEY, CDR2 SVGAGI. The CDR3 contains 15 residues. CDR3 amino acids: CASDARDPANEKLFF. In nucleotides, the CDR3 is TGTGCCAGCGACGCCCGGGACCCAGCTAATGAAAAACTGTTTTTT.

The rearrangement links TRBV9 to TRBJ1-1; tentatively, D is TRBD1 (6 bases). V dropped 3 bases and J dropped 0 bases, with 15 bases sitting between them. This CDR3 is built from 16 residues. The V gene's germline CDR1 is SGDLS and CDR2 YYNGEE. DNA for the CDR3: TGTGCCAGCAGCGGCGGACAGTCGGTCGTGAACACTGAAGCTTTCTTT. This sequence encodes CASSGGQSVVNTEAFF.

This clone showed up just once. V and J are TRBV9 and TRBJ1-6; D is undetermined. Germline CDR1 is SGDLS and CDR2 is YYNGEE. V lost 3 bases, J lost 1 base, and 8 bases lay in between. This CDR3 region has 15 residues. CDR3 in DNA: TGTGCCAGCAGCGCTAAAGCATCCTATAATTCACCCCTCCACTTT. Amino acids: CASSAKASYNSPLHF. The full variable domain, rest sourced from reference TRBV9 and TRBJ1-6, is DSGVTQTPKHLITATGQRVTLRCSPRSGDLSVYWYQQSLDQGLQFLIQYYNGEERAKGNILERFSAQQFPDLHSELNLSSLELGDSALYFCASSAKASYNSPLHFGNGTRLTVT.

This clone has just one count. The J gene is TRBJ2-7, the V gene TRBV27; TRBD1 matches 7 bases. This CDR3 contains 13 residues. V was pared by 10 bases and J by 0 bases, with 6 bases of the junction left unmatched. Per germline, CDR1 MNHEY and CDR2 SMNVEV (reference sequence). The CDR3 region has the DNA TGTGCCACTAAACAGGGGAGCTCCTACGAGCAGTACTTC. Encoded protein: CATKQGSSYEQYF.

The rearrangement joins TRBV7-2 to TRBJ1-1, with a possible D match to TRBD1 (6 bases). Trimming removed 5 bases from V and 1 base from J, with 11 bases in between. From germline, CDR1 is SGHTA and CDR2 FQGNSA. This CDR3 comprises 14 residues. The CDR3 loop reads CASSRQAGNTEAFF. CDR3 sequence (DNA): TGTGCCAGCAGCAGACAGGCTGGGAACACTGAAGCTTTCTTT. Complete variable domain (other parts from reference TRBV7-2 and TRBJ1-1): GAGVSQSPSNKVTEKGKDVELRCDPISGHTALYWYRQSLGQGLEFLIYFQGNSAPDKSGLPSDRFSAERTGGSVSTLTIQRTQQEDSAVYLCASSRQAGNTEAFFGQGTRLTVV.

The V gene is TRBV5-6, the J gene TRBJ2-7, with D perhaps matching TRBD1 (6 bases). V was pared by 2 bases and J by 2 bases, with 11 bases between. Germline-derived CDR1 and CDR2 are SGHDT and YYEEEE. The CDR3 covers 14 residues. CDR3 sequence: CASSFLAGAYEQYF. CDR3 DNA sequence: TGTGCCAGCAGCTTTCTGGCAGGGGCCTACGAGCAGTACTTC. Looking up the rest from reference TRBV5-6 and TRBJ2-7 gives the full variable domain: DAGVTQSPTHLIKTRGQQVTLRCSPKSGHDTVSWYQQALGQGPQFIFQYYEEEERQRGNFPDRFSGHQFPNYSSELNVNALLLGDSALYLCASSFLAGAYEQYFGPGTRLTVT.

The chain employs TRBV19 and TRBJ1-5; D is unclear. The V end was cut by 4 bases, the J end by 11 bases, with 15 bases between. In germline, CDR1 is LNHDA, CDR2 SQIVND (reference sequence). The CDR3 runs to 13 residues. CDR3 DNA: TGTGCCAGTAGTACGGACCCTATCAAGTCCCAGCATTTT. It encodes CASSTDPIKSQHF.